This T cell receptor beta chain was profiled in a study of blood T cell repertoires in COVID-19. As processed by the authors: Reference gene primer amplification in the assay estimated nucleated cell counts. The table came from immunoSEQ multiplex PCR; TCRdb's copy has only in-frame clones and leaves some out. That table supplies the V and J calls and clone size; D and trimming were determined from the DNA. The sample records approximately 300,000 clones, 86% being singletons. V gave up 3 bases and J gave up 8 bases; unmatched junction bases: 7. Per germline, CDR1 KGHDR and CDR2 SFDVKD. This CDR3 region has 15 residues.

This rearrangement joins TRBV24-1 to TRBJ1-2; 11 bases agree with TRBD1. This clonotype was obtained from a woman aged 50 to 60 with acute or convalescent COVID-19. The specimen was peripheral blood. CDR3 amino acids: CATSDRRDRGNGYTF. The CDR3 region has the DNA TGTGCCACCAGTGATAGAAGGGACAGGGGGAACGGCTACACCTTC.